These 30 T cell receptor beta chains were sequenced from one sample in a study of post-analysis software for immune sequencing data. General study results and limits: Patients showed TRBV5-6, TRBV5-1 and TRBV20-1 among 4 or 5 TRBV segments more frequent than in controls.

No antigen has been assigned to these receptors. cDNA libraries of TCR beta carried unique molecular identifiers. TCRdb fed the PCR reads into MiXCR, producing one record per CDR3 protein. The data contain roughly 800,000 distinct CDR3 sequences, 25% to 30% of them singletons. Sequenced sample: blood. These receptors came from a girl aged 5 to 17 with multiple sclerosis.

This sequence joins TRBV27 and TRBJ1-2; D is ambiguous. Germline loops: CDR1 MNHEY, CDR2 SMNVEV (reference sequence). CDR3 size: 13 residues. Trimming stripped 4 bases from V and 4 bases from J, with 10 bases between. The CDR3, as DNA: TGTGCCAGCAGTTCGACCCACTCCTATGGCTACACCTTC. Protein product: CASSSTHSYGYTF.

In this sample, this clonotype turned up many times. This sequence joins TRBV5-1 and TRBJ2-1; tentatively, D is TRBD1 (6 bases). Germline values: CDR1 SGHRS, CDR2 YFSETQ. This CDR3 region has 14 residues. V was clipped by 3 bases and J by 1 base, with 8 bases between them. CDR3 region: CASSSTGSYNEQFF. CDR3 DNA sequence: TGCGCCAGCAGCTCCACAGGGTCCTACAATGAGCAGTTCTTC.

This clonotype was observed a few times. The V gene is TRBV5-1, the J gene TRBJ2-5, with D perhaps TRBD2 (5 bases). The end of the DNA aligns better with TRBJ2-7, so the J call may be wrong. The CDR3 spans 12 residues. Per germline, CDR1 SGHRS and CDR2 YFSETQ. The CDR3 loop reads CASSSWGDEQYF. The DNA of the CDR3 is TGCGCCAGCAGCTCGTGGGGAGACGAGCAGTACTTC.

This clonotype occurred a few times. The chain links TRBV4-2 to TRBJ2-7, with unresolved D. The CDR3 has 14 residues. V lost 0 bases to trimming and J lost 1 base, with 7 bases between them. The germline V gene has CDR1 LGHNA and CDR2 YNFKEQ. DNA for the CDR3: TGTGCCAGCAGCCAAGAATGGGCGTCCTACGAGCAGTACTTC. This codes for CASSQEWASYEQYF.

The chain's CDR3 is CASSKGQYHEQYF. The CDR3 DNA reads TGTGCCAGCAGCAAAGGACAGTACCACGAGCAGTACTTC. The gene calls are TRBV7-2 and TRBJ2-4; TRBD1 might be the D (6 bases). The better agreement between TRBJ2-7 and the DNA end casts doubt on the J call. The germline CDR1 and CDR2 sequences are SGHTA and FQGNSA. The CDR3 spans 13 residues.

This clonotype was detected a few times. In DNA form, the CDR3 reads TGCAGTGCCCCCCGAGGGGGGGGGAGTGAGCAGTTCTTC. Translated, it gives CSAPRGGGSEQFF. This chain links TRBV20-1 with TRBJ2-1; a weak D match, TRBD2 (7 bases). There are 13 residues in the CDR3. V lost 6 bases and J lost 9, with 18 bases in between. Per germline, CDR1 DFQATT and CDR2 SNEGSKA (reference sequence).

This clonotype was seen a few times. The CDR3 coding sequence is TGCAGTGCAAGGGACGGGACCAGAGGGTACGAGCAGTACTTC. Translation: CSARDGTRGYEQYF. The genes are TRBV20-1 and TRBJ2-7; D may match TRBD1 or TRBD2 (5 bases each). CDR1 is DFQATT and CDR2 is SNEGSKA in the germline V gene (reference sequence). The CDR3 covers 14 residues. Trimming took 6 bases from V and 4 from J, leaving 19 bases between them.

The V call is TRBV5-1, the J call TRBJ2-3; 10 bases are a match to TRBD2. This CDR3 contains 19 residues. The J segment lost 1 base and the V segment lost 4 bases, leaving 15 bases of the junction unmatched. Germline V CDR1 and CDR2: SGHRS, YFSETQ. CDR3 nucleotides: TGCGCCAGCAGCAGAAACGGTGGAGGTCTAGCGGGAGGCACAGATACGCAGTATTTT. Protein product: CASSRNGGGLAGGTDTQYF.

The chain combines TRBV12-3 or TRBV12-4 with TRBJ1-2, with 8 bases aligning to TRBD1. The trim removed 3 bases at V and 4 bases at J, leaving 4 bases unmatched. The CDR3 spans 14 residues. CDR3 loop: CASSLDREVYGYTF. DNA of the CDR3: TGTGCCAGCAGTTTGGACAGGGAGGTCTATGGCTACACCTTC.

The rearrangement joins TRBV6-2 or TRBV6-3 to TRBJ2-1, with a weak D call TRBD1 (5 bases). Trimming took off 6 bases at V and 5 bases at J, with 14 bases between the two ends. The CDR3 sequence is 14 residues long. Germline CDR1 and CDR2: MNHEY and SVGEGT. In DNA form, the CDR3 reads TGTGCCAGCAGGGGGCTCTTCGACAACAATGAGCAGTTCTTC. This encodes CASRGLFDNNEQFF.

This chain uses TRBV15 with TRBJ1-5; TRBD1 agrees at 8 bases. The CDR3 is 14 residues long. Germline V gene lookup returns CDR1 LNHNV and CDR2 YYDKDF (reference sequence). V lost 5 bases to trimming and J lost 5 bases; unmatched junction nucleotides: 5. The CDR3 protein is CATSWVTGDQPQHF. The CDR3 DNA follows: TGTGCCACCAGCTGGGTGACAGGGGATCAGCCCCAGCATTTT.

The V gene is TRBV10-3, the J gene TRBJ1-2, with 9 bases fitting TRBD1. The germline V gene encodes CDR1 ENHRY and CDR2 SYGVKD. Germline trimming cut 7 bases from V and 8 bases from J; bases unmatched to any gene: 11. This CDR3 spans 14 amino acids. CDR3 sequence (DNA): TGTGCCATCACTGAACAGGGGGCACGAGAGGGCTACACCTTC. This gives the protein CAITEQGAREGYTF.

The V and J genes are TRBV29-1 and TRBJ2-1; no definite D call. Germline V gene sequence: CDR1 SQVTM, CDR2 ANQGSEA. The CDR3 runs to 13 residues. Trimming stripped 4 bases from V and 0 bases from J, with 7 bases between. The CDR3 DNA reads TGCAGCGTTGTAGGGTACTCCTACAATGAGCAGTTCTTC. As protein: CSVVGYSYNEQFF.

The genes are TRBV20-1 and TRBJ1-4; D is perhaps TRBD1 (5 bases). Trimming left V 3 bases short and J 8 bases short, with 16 bases between. CDR1 is DFQATT, CDR2 SNEGSKA, per germline (reference sequence). The CDR3 loop spans 14 amino acids. The CDR3 coding sequence is TGCAGTGCTAGCTCTCAGGGCAGGGACGAAAAACTGTTTTTT. As protein: CSASSQGRDEKLFF.

This clonotype came up a few times. This chain connects TRBV5-1 to TRBJ1-1, with a weak D call TRBD1 (6 bases). CDR3 size: 15 residues. Germline lookup yields CDR1 SGHRS and CDR2 YFSETQ. V was trimmed by 7 bases and J by 1 base, leaving 17 bases between them. This CDR3 is CASGPQGLGNTEAFF. The CDR3 bases are TGCGCCAGCGGTCCGCAGGGGTTGGGGAACACTGAAGCTTTCTTT.

This chain joins TRBV7-2 and TRBJ2-5; 7 nucleotides match TRBD2. The V and J ends lost 3 bases and 2 bases, in that order; junction bases with no gene match: 9. Germline CDR1 reads SGHTA; CDR2 reads FQGNSA. The CDR3 has 16 amino acids. DNA for the CDR3: TGTGCCAGCAGCTTCGAAATCCGGGAGGCACAAGAGACCCAGTACTTC. Encoded protein: CASSFEIREAQETQYF. Variable domain in full (rest from reference TRBV7-2 and TRBJ2-5): GAGVSQSPSNKVTEKGKDVELRCDPISGHTALYWYRQSLGQGLEFLIYFQGNSAPDKSGLPSDRFSAERTGGSVSTLTIQRTQQEDSAVYLCASSFEIREAQETQYFGPGTRLLVL.

This clonotype showed up just a few times. The chain employs TRBV9 and TRBJ2-3; weak D call: TRBD2 (6 bases). The CDR3 loop spans 16 amino acids. Germline CDR1 is SGDLS and CDR2 is YYNGEE. Trimming pared 4 bases from V and 0 bases from J, leaving 15 bases between. In DNA form, the CDR3 reads TGTGCCAGCAGCCCCCGCCTAGCGCTGAGCACAGATACGCAGTATTTT. Protein: CASSPRLALSTDTQYF.

This chain joins TRBV29-1 and TRBJ1-2; 12 nucleotides match TRBD1. CDR1 is SQVTM, CDR2 ANQGSEA, per germline. V lost 6 bases, J lost 3 bases, and 5 bases stayed unmatched. The CDR3 is 14 amino acids. The CDR3 region has the DNA TGCAGCGTCGCCGGGACAGGGGGCTACTATGGCTACACCTTC. This translates into CSVAGTGGYYGYTF.

This clonotype was recorded a few times. The chain combines TRBV12-3 or TRBV12-4 with TRBJ1-6; possible D gene TRBD1, 6 bases. V was pared by 8 bases and J by 8 bases, with 16 bases between. The CDR3 has 14 amino acids. The DNA of the CDR3 is TGTGCCAGCCAATACGCGGGGGCGCATTCACCCCTCCACTTT. Translated, it gives CASQYAGAHSPLHF.

The CDR3 nucleotides read TGTGCCAGCCGGACCACAGGACTCTACGAGCAGTACTTC. Translated, it gives CASRTTGLYEQYF. The rearrangement joins TRBV6-1 to TRBJ2-7, with D perhaps TRBD1 or TRBD2 (5 bases each). Germline values: CDR1 MNHNS, CDR2 SASEGT. The CDR3 covers 13 residues. V lost 8 bases, J lost 3 bases, and 14 bases lay in between.

The rearrangement joins TRBV25-1 to TRBJ2-1, with 7 bases aligning to TRBD2. The V and J ends lost 8 bases and 1 base, in that order; junction bases with no gene match: 8. CDR1 MGHDK and CDR2 SYGVNS come from the germline V gene. The CDR3 consists of 15 residues. The CDR3 loop reads CASGKAGLSYNEQFF. The CDR3 DNA follows: TGTGCCAGCGGAAAAGCGGGACTTTCCTACAATGAGCAGTTCTTC.

The CDR3 region is CASLTDGGQHQETQYF. The CDR3 coding sequence is TGTGCCAGCCTAACTGATGGGGGACAGCACCAAGAGACCCAGTACTTC. This chain links TRBV6-6 with TRBJ2-5, with 7 bases fitting TRBD1. J was trimmed by 0 bases and V by 8 bases; bases with no gene match: 12. Germline V gene data show CDR1 as MNHNY and CDR2 as SVGAGI (reference sequence). This CDR3 has 16 amino acids.

This sequence joins TRBV20-1 and TRBJ1-3; D remains unclear. Trimming pared 0 bases from V and 5 bases from J, leaving 8 bases between. CDR1 DFQATT and CDR2 SNEGSKA come from the germline V gene (reference sequence). This CDR3 comprises 13 residues. The CDR3 region has the DNA TGCAGTGCTAGAGAAGGCCCGAGAAACACCATATATTTT. Translation: CSAREGPRNTIYF.

The chain uses TRBV9 and TRBJ1-2; D ambiguous. The CDR3 sequence is 15 residues long. Germline values: CDR1 SGDLS, CDR2 YYNGEE. With 0 bases removed from V and 2 bases from J, the gap between germline ends came to 11 bases. CDR3 sequence (DNA): TGTGCCAGCAGCGTAGCTGCCGGGGAGAACTATGGCTACACCTTC. It encodes CASSVAAGENYGYTF. The full variable domain, its missing parts supplied by reference TRBV9 and TRBJ1-2, is DSGVTQTPKHLITATGQRVTLRCSPRSGDLSVYWYQQSLDQGLQFLIQYYNGEERAKGNILERFSAQQFPDLHSELNLSSLELGDSALYFCASSVAAGENYGYTFGSGTRLTVV.

This clonotype has more than one count but fewer than ten. This sequence joins TRBV28 and TRBJ2-5, with D perhaps given as TRBD1 or TRBD2 (5 bases each). The germline V gene encodes CDR1 MDHEN and CDR2 SYDVKM. This CDR3 is built from 15 residues. Trimming pared 5 bases from V and 7 bases from J, leaving 20 bases between. The DNA of the CDR3 is TGTGCCAGCAGTGTACCACACCGGGGCCCCAGGACCCAGTACTTC. Protein: CASSVPHRGPRTQYF.

The V gene is TRBV20-1, the J gene TRBJ2-1; 13 nucleotides align to TRBD2. Trimming at V came to 2 bases and at J to 12 bases, leaving 10 bases not matched to a gene. CDR1 is DFQATT, CDR2 SNEGSKA, per germline (reference sequence). The CDR3 has 15 residues. In DNA, the CDR3 is TGCAGTGCTAGACCAACTAGCGGGAGGGTCGATTCGCAGTTCTTC. Translated, it gives CSARPTSGRVDSQFF.

The J gene is TRBJ1-2, the V gene TRBV4-3; 7 bases map to TRBD1. CDR3 length: 15 amino acids. The V and J ends lost 0 bases and 0 bases, in that order; junction bases with no gene match: 1. Germline V gene sequence: CDR1 LGHNA, CDR2 YSLEER. As DNA, the CDR3 is TGCGCCAGCAGCCAAGAAGGGACAGCTAACTATGGCTACACCTTC. Protein sequence: CASSQEGTANYGYTF.

V is TRBV5-1 and J is TRBJ2-1, with 8 bases lining up with TRBD1. This CDR3 contains 16 residues. V lost 4 bases to trimming and J lost 3 bases; unmatched junction nucleotides: 9. CDR1 SGHRS and CDR2 YFSETQ come from the germline V gene. CDR3 protein: CASSTQTGALYNEQFF. DNA of the CDR3: TGCGCCAGCAGCACCCAGACAGGGGCCCTCTACAATGAGCAGTTCTTC.

The chain joins TRBV5-1 to TRBJ2-3; 8 bases line up with TRBD2. The V gene's germline CDR1 is SGHRS and CDR2 YFSETQ. With V trimmed by 0 bases and J by 3 bases, 12 bases remained unmatched. The CDR3 has 18 amino acids. The chain's CDR3 is CASSLANGERERTDTQYF. CDR3 nucleotide sequence: TGCGCCAGCAGCTTGGCCAATGGGGAGCGGGAGAGGACAGATACGCAGTATTTT.

This clonotype was seen a handful of times. V gene TRBV20-1 combines with J gene TRBJ2-3, with TRBD2 matching 10 bases. The V segment lost 7 bases and the J segment 2 bases; nucleotides outside the gene matches: 18. CDR3 length: 18 residues. CDR1 is DFQATT and CDR2 is SNEGSKA in the germline V gene (reference sequence). CDR3 amino acids: CSVREPSGGPTLTDTQYF. The CDR3 DNA is TGCAGTGTCAGAGAGCCTAGCGGGGGCCCTACGCTCACAGATACGCAGTATTTT.